A selection of T cell receptor beta chains follows, all from one sample in a study of long-term antiretroviral therapy in people with HIV. The protocol was immunoSEQ multiplex PCR, while the TCRdb copy is restricted to in-frame clones and leaves out a portion. Among 35,000 to 45,000 clones listed, approximately 86% were seen once. The input for sequencing was unsorted PBMCs, taken just before starting antiretroviral therapy. These receptors were collected from a woman in her late teens or twenties with HIV. Each CDR3 is given with its conserved first and last residue. D genes are given only for firm matches. The size entry is marked missing in some rows and otherwise reads once, few, many or a size class.

TGCGCCAGCAGCTTGGGTGGGAACACTGAAGCTTTCTTT CASSLGGNTEAFF - 13 - TRBJ1-1 TRBV5-1
TGCAGCGTTGACACTTCCAGCCGGGGTACTGAAGCTTTCTTT CSVDTSSRGTEAFF - 14 - TRBJ1-1 TRBV29-1
TGTGCCAGTAGTTCACGAGGGGGCCAATACGAGCAGTACTTC CASSSRGGQYEQYF - 14 TRBD1 TRBJ2-7 TRBV19
TGTGCCTGGACCTTGGGCAGGCAGTCTAATGAAAAACTGTTTTTT CAWTLGRQSNEKLFF once 15 - TRBJ1-4 TRBV30
TGTGCCAGCAGCTACTCTGACGGGTTCATCTACGAGCAGTACTTC CASSYSDGFIYEQYF - 15 - TRBJ2-7 TRBV9
TGTGCCAGCAGTGAACACTCCACCTATGGCTACACCTTC CASSEHSTYGYTF - 13 - TRBJ1-2 TRBV6-5
TGTGCCAGCAGCTTAGAACGGAGCGGGAGATCACCATCTAGCACAGATACGCAGTATTTT CASSLERSGRSPSSTDTQYF - 20 TRBD2 TRBJ2-3 TRBV11-2
TGTGCCAGCAGCCCAAGTACCGGGACAGGGGTTGGAAACACCATATATTTT CASSPSTGTGVGNTIYF - 17 TRBD1 TRBJ1-3 TRBV7-2
TGTGCCAGCAGCAGTACCGCCACTAGCAATCAGCCCCAGCATTTT CASSSTATSNQPQHF - 15 - TRBJ1-5 TRBV7-2
TGTGCCAGCAGCTTATTTAAATCCTTCACAGATACGCAGTATTTT CASSLFKSFTDTQYF - 15 - TRBJ2-3 TRBV7-3
TGTGCCAGCAGTGAAGGTTACAATGAGCAGTTCTTC CASSEGYNEQFF - 12 - TRBJ2-1 TRBV25-1
TGTGCCAGCAGTTTCCAGCGGTCCTACAATGAGCAGTTCTTC CASSFQRSYNEQFF - 14 - TRBJ2-1 TRBV27
TGCGCCAGCAGCTTGGTGCAGGGCCACGAGCAGTACTTC CASSLVQGHEQYF - 13 - TRBJ2-7 TRBV5-1
TGTGCCAGTAGTATTGGGGGTGGGACAGCTGAAGCTTTCTTT CASSIGGGTAEAFF once 14 TRBD1 TRBJ1-1 TRBV19
TGCGCCAGCAGCCAAGTGAAGGGGAACTCCTACGAGCAGTACTTC CASSQVKGNSYEQYF - 15 - TRBJ2-7 TRBV4-1
TGTGCCAGCATACTAGGGACAGGGGGCATCTGTGCGCCCGCAGACACTGAAGCTTTCTTT CASILGTGGICAPADTEAFF - 20 TRBD1 TRBJ1-1 TRBV6-4
TGTGCCAGCTCAAGAAAAAGACAGGGGCGCGAGGGAAGCAATCAGCCCCAGCATTTT CASSRKRQGREGSNQPQHF - 19 TRBD1 TRBJ1-5 TRBV18
TGTGCCAGTAGTTCACAGGGCCTCCCTGGAAACACCATATATTTT CASSSQGLPGNTIYF - 15 - TRBJ1-3 TRBV19
TGCGCCAGCAGCTTGGGCGAATACGAGCAGTACTTC CASSLGEYEQYF - 12 - TRBJ2-7 TRBV5-1
TGTGCCAGCCGTCCCCAGGGAGGAACAGATACGCAGTATTTT CASRPQGGTDTQYF - 14 - TRBJ2-3 TRBV19
TGTGCCAGCAGCTCTAGCGGGTGGAAGACCCAGTACTTC CASSSSGWKTQYF - 13 TRBD2 TRBJ2-5 TRBV9
TGTGCCAGCAGCAGGGACAGGACTTCCTACGAGCAGTACTTC CASSRDRTSYEQYF - 14 TRBD1 TRBJ2-7 TRBV7-2
TGTGCCAGCAGCCAAGATGTGGCAGGCTACTACGAGCAGTACTTC CASSQDVAGYYEQYF - 15 - TRBJ2-7 TRBV4-2
TGCGCCAGCAGCCAAGATCCGTACCGGGACTCAGGGAGTTTGGATACGCAGTATTTT CASSQDPYRDSGSLDTQYF - 19 - TRBJ2-3 TRBV4-3
TGTGCCAGCAGCCCGGTAGACGGAGATACGCAGTATTTT CASSPVDGDTQYF - 13 - TRBJ2-3 TRBV11-3
TGTGCCAGCAAGAGACGACAGGGTTTCGCCCAGGACCTACACAGAAGCAATCAGCCCCAGCATTTT CASKRRQGFAQDLHRSNQPQHF - 22 TRBD1 TRBJ1-5 TRBV28
TGTGCCAGCAGCCTAGGGCATACGCAGTATTTT CASSLGHTQYF - 11 - TRBJ2-3 TRBV11-3
TGCGCCAGCAGGTCAGGGAACACTGAAGCTTTCTTT CASRSGNTEAFF medium-sized 12 - TRBJ1-1 TRBV5-1
TGTGCCAGCAGCCCGGACCTCAACACTGAAGCTTTCTTT CASSPDLNTEAFF - 13 - TRBJ1-1 TRBV7-9
TGTGCCATCAGTGAGTCCCCACTAGCGGGTGCGATCAATGAGCAGTTCTTC CAISESPLAGAINEQFF - 17 TRBD2 TRBJ2-1 TRBV10-3
TGTGCCAGCAGCTTAAGACGCTCGGGGGACGAGCAGTACTTC CASSLRRSGDEQYF - 14 - TRBJ2-7 TRBV7-2
TGTGCCAGCAGCCCGACCTCAGAGAACATTCAGTACTTC CASSPTSENIQYF - 13 - TRBJ2-4 TRBV7-6
TGTGCCAGCAGCTTAGTCACTCAGTCGGTCTATGGCTACACCTTC CASSLVTQSVYGYTF few 15 - TRBJ1-2 TRBV7-9
TGTGCCAGCAGCTTAGTCCTAGGGGGATCGGGCTATGGCTACACCTTC CASSLVLGGSGYGYTF - 16 - TRBJ1-2 TRBV7-8
TGTGCCAGCAGTTTATGGGGGCCTGCTTCCGGGACAGTTGGGCAGGAGACCCAGTACTTC CASSLWGPASGTVGQETQYF - 20 TRBD1 TRBJ2-5 TRBV28
TGTGCCATCAGTGAGTCGATGTTTGCGGGCCTTAAATATGAGCAGTTCTTC CAISESMFAGLKYEQFF - 17 - TRBJ2-1 TRBV10-3
TGTGCCATCAGTGAGTCGATAGGGGGGGCTAGCAATCAGCCCCAGCATTTT CAISESIGGASNQPQHF - 17 - TRBJ1-5 TRBV10-3
TGTGCCAGTAGTTCGAGGGGCCGGGACCGTAATGAAAAACTGTTTTTT CASSSRGRDRNEKLFF - 16 - TRBJ1-4 TRBV19
TGTGCCAGCAGCTTCTCCGGGACAGGGGACAATGAGCAGTTCTTC CASSFSGTGDNEQFF - 15 TRBD1 TRBJ2-1 TRBV7-9
TGTGCCAGCAGTACAGTCTTCTCCTACAATGAGCAGTTCTTC CASSTVFSYNEQFF - 14 - TRBJ2-1 TRBV5-6
TGCAGCGTTGAGGGGGGTGGGTTCAACTATGGCTACACCTTC CSVEGGGFNYGYTF - 14 - TRBJ1-2 TRBV29-1
TGTGCCTGGAGTGTAAGGCTTGGAGGGGACCACGAGCAGTACTTC CAWSVRLGGDHEQYF - 15 - TRBJ2-7 TRBV30
TGTGCCAGCTCACCACCGCTCAGGGGCACAGATACGCAGTATTTT CASSPPLRGTDTQYF - 15 - TRBJ2-3 TRBV18
TGTGCCAGCGGTCCTCAGCCCCAGCATTTT CASGPQPQHF - 10 - TRBJ1-5 TRBV27
TGTGCCAGCAGCGTATACGAAGCGGGAGTTGATACGCAGTATTTT CASSVYEAGVDTQYF - 15 TRBD2 TRBJ2-3 TRBV9
TGTGCCAGCAGCCTGCCGGGACAGACCTCTAATGAAAAACTGTTTTTT CASSLPGQTSNEKLFF - 16 TRBD1 TRBJ1-4 TRBV7-9
TGCGCCAGCAGCTTGGATGACAGGGGTAATTCACCCCTCCACTTT CASSLDDRGNSPLHF - 15 TRBD1 TRBJ1-6 TRBV5-1
TGTGCCAGCAGCCAGGGCTCAAATGAGCAGTTCTTC CASSQGSNEQFF - 12 - TRBJ2-1 TRBV7-3
TGCGCCAGCAGCCAAGGAGGGACCCAGCTCCAGCATTTT CASSQGGTQLQHF once 13 - TRBJ1-5 TRBV4-1
TGTGCCAGCAGCTTAGGGCTAGCGGGGACCTACGAGCAGTACTTC CASSLGLAGTYEQYF - 15 TRBD2 TRBJ2-7 TRBV7-3
TGTGCCAGCAGCTTAGGCGACAATCAGCCCCAGCATTTT CASSLGDNQPQHF - 13 - TRBJ1-5 TRBV7-9
TGTGCCAGCAGACCTGGACAGAAATTAGAAGCTTTCTTT CASRPGQKLEAFF - 13 - TRBJ1-1 TRBV6-6
TGTGCCAGCACCGCAGCGGGAGGGGAGCAGTACTTC CASTAAGGEQYF - 12 TRBD2 TRBJ2-7 TRBV5-4
TGTGCCAGCAGCCAGACAGGGAGCGGCTACGAGCAGTACTTC CASSQTGSGYEQYF - 14 TRBD1 TRBJ2-7 TRBV14